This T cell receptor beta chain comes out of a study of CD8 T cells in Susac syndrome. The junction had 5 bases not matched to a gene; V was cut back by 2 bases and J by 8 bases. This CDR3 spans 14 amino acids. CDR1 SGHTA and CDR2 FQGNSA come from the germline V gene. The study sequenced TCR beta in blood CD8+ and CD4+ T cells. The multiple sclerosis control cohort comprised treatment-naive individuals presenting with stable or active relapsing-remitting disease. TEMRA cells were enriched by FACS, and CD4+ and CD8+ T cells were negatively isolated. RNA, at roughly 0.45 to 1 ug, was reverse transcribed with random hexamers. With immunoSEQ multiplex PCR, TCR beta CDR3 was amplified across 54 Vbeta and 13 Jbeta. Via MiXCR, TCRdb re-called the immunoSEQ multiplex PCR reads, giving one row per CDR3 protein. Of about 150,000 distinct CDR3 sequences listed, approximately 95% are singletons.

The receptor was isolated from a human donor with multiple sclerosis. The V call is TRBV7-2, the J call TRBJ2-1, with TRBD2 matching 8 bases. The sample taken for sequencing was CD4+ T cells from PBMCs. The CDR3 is CASSLFGGVDEQFF. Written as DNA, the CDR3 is TGTGCCAGCAGCTTATTCGGGGGGGTGGATGAGCAGTTCTTC.